The 28 T cell receptor beta chains given below trace back to one sample, sequenced in a study of naive and memory T cell subsets. General study findings and limits: Possibly reflecting memory cells re-expressing CD45RA, a few larger clonotypes occurred in naive repertoires, especially CD8.

Two oligonucleotides, mixed equimolar, formed the beta constant-region primer covering TRBC1 and TRBC2. Nested alpha and beta constant-region primers with the SP2 primer drove four PCR rounds on ligated cDNA. One entry per CDR3 protein results from TCRdb running MiXCR on the UMI-ligation and nested PCR reads. Of roughly 99,000 distinct CDR3 sequences listed, about 11% are singletons. These receptors have no known antigen. Sequencing was carried out using naive CD4+ T cells from blood. All receptors come from a human donor in good health.

In this sample, this clonotype turned up many times. The gene calls are TRBV3-1 and TRBJ2-7; no firm D call. Germline V CDR1 and CDR2: LGHDT, YNNKEL (reference sequence). Trimming took off 0 bases at V and 4 bases at J, with 7 bases between the two ends. The CDR3 consists of 13 residues. CDR3 protein: CASSQDLRYEQYF. In DNA form, the CDR3 reads TGTGCCAGCAGCCAAGATCTGAGGTACGAGCAGTACTTC.

This clonotype was recorded at least ten times. The chain couples TRBV20-1 to TRBJ2-5, with D possibly being TRBD2 (6 bases). The length of the CDR3 is 13 residues. V lost 6 bases to trimming and J lost 4 bases, with 15 bases between them. CDR1 and CDR2 from the germline V gene are DFQATT and SNEGSKA (reference sequence). CDR3 sequence (DNA): TGCAGTGCGCCAACTAGCCTGGGAGAGACCCAGTACTTC. The encoded protein is CSAPTSLGETQYF.

In its sample, this clonotype was seen many times. V gene TRBV7-9 combines with J gene TRBJ1-1; D not certain. Trimming cost V 6 bases and J 1 base, with 9 bases left between them. In germline, CDR1 is SEHNR, CDR2 FQNEAQ (reference sequence). This CDR3 region has 13 residues. DNA for the CDR3: TGTGCCAGCAGTGCCGTTCCGAACACTGAAGCTTTCTTT. Protein sequence: CASSAVPNTEAFF.

This clonotype has ten or more counts. The V gene is TRBV7-2, the J gene TRBJ1-5; tentatively, D is TRBD1 (5 bases). Germline CDR1 is SGHTA and CDR2 is FQGNSA. This CDR3 has 19 amino acids. V was cut by 1 base and J by 0 bases, with 19 bases left in between. The CDR3 reads CASSLEIMGQRTSNQPQHF. Written as DNA, the CDR3 is TGTGCCAGCAGCTTAGAGATTATGGGGCAGAGAACTAGCAATCAGCCCCAGCATTTT.

V and J are TRBV20-1 and TRBJ1-1; D is ambiguous. Germline V lookup: CDR1 DFQATT, CDR2 SNEGSKA (reference sequence). The V end lost 0 bases, the J end lost 0 bases, and 11 bases lay between the germline ends. CDR3 size: 15 residues. The CDR3 reads CSARDEGSLNTEAFF. The CDR3 DNA follows: TGCAGTGCTAGAGACGAAGGCAGCTTGAACACTGAAGCTTTCTTT.

This chain uses TRBV12-3 or TRBV12-4 with TRBJ1-2, with D possibly TRBD1 on 5 matching bases. The V end was cut by 5 bases, the J end by 7 bases, with 8 bases between. The CDR3 loop spans 11 amino acids. CDR3 protein: CASSQGVGYTF. CDR3 DNA: TGTGCCAGCAGTCAGGGCGTTGGCTACACCTTC.

A few counts support this clonotype. V is TRBV15 and J is TRBJ2-7; a weak D match, TRBD2 (5 bases). Germline V gene data show CDR1 as LNHNV and CDR2 as YYDKDF (reference sequence). The CDR3 loop spans 16 amino acids. Between the trimmed V and J ends, which lost 0 bases and 0 bases, there was a span of 12 bases. The CDR3 bases are TGTGCCACCAGCAGAGAGGTAGTTGGGAGCTCCTACGAGCAGTACTTC. Amino acids: CATSREVVGSSYEQYF.

V is TRBV20-1 and J is TRBJ2-3; D is ambiguous. V lost 2 bases, J lost 4 bases, and 13 bases lay in between. Germline V CDR1 and CDR2: DFQATT, SNEGSKA (reference sequence). This CDR3 is built from 14 residues. CDR3 DNA sequence: TGCAGTGCTAGATTGAGCCTCGGCGCAGATACGCAGTATTTT. Protein product: CSARLSLGADTQYF.

This clonotype appeared a few times. V gene TRBV12-3 or TRBV12-4 combines with J gene TRBJ2-3, with D unresolved. V was clipped by 4 bases and J by 7 bases, with 12 bases between them. There are 13 residues in the CDR3. The CDR3 DNA is TGTGCCAGCAGTTACTCGCTTGGGAATACGCAGTATTTT. As protein: CASSYSLGNTQYF.

The sample holds many counts of this clonotype. The chain recombines TRBV6-5 with TRBJ2-2; D unresolved. CDR3 length: 12 amino acids. Deletions cut 2 bases from V and 2 bases from J, with 0 bases between. From germline, CDR1 is MNHEY and CDR2 SVGAGI. Here the CDR3 DNA reads TGTGCCAGCAGTTACAACACCGGGGAGCTGTTTTTT. Amino acid sequence: CASSYNTGELFF.

This clonotype was seen at least ten times. The rearrangement joins TRBV7-2 to TRBJ2-7; TRBD1 matches at 7 bases. The CDR3 spans 13 residues. The germline gives CDR1 SGHTA, CDR2 FQGNSA. V shed 1 base and J 7 bases; nucleotides not matched to a gene: 4. The CDR3 here is CASSLEGAHEQYF. In nucleotides, the CDR3 is TGTGCCAGCAGCTTAGAGGGGGCGCATGAGCAGTACTTC.

This chain connects TRBV7-2 to TRBJ2-1, with D uncertain. Germline V gives CDR1 SGHTA, CDR2 FQGNSA. The CDR3 is made up of 13 amino acids. Trimming took 4 bases from V and 9 from J, leaving 13 bases between them. The DNA for the CDR3 is TGTGCCAGCAGCTCTCCAGCGAAAAGTGAGCAGTTCTTC. This sequence encodes CASSSPAKSEQFF.

The table lists this clonotype with a few counts. V and J are TRBV4-1 and TRBJ2-5, with D possibly TRBD2 on 5 matching bases. CDR1 MGHRA and CDR2 YSYEKL come from the germline V gene. The V and J ends lost 3 bases and 6 bases respectively, with 11 bases between them. The CDR3 covers 13 residues. CDR3 sequence (DNA): TGCGCCAGCAGCCAGGGTACGGGAAAGACCCAGTACTTC. Translating gives CASSQGTGKTQYF.

This clonotype turned up a few times. CDR3 nucleotide sequence: TGTGCCAGCACAAATTCCAATGTTGGCTACACCTTC. Translated, it gives CASTNSNVGYTF. This rearrangement joins TRBV28 to TRBJ1-2; D is uncertain. Germline assignment: CDR1 MDHEN and CDR2 SYDVKM. This CDR3 has 12 residues. Trimming pared 7 bases from V and 7 bases from J, leaving 13 bases between.

The rearrangement uses TRBV5-1 and TRBJ1-6, with D possibly matching TRBD1 (5 bases). From germline, CDR1 is SGHRS and CDR2 YFSETQ. The CDR3 extends over 16 amino acids. V lost 0 bases, J lost 10 bases, and 17 bases lay in between. CDR3 protein: CASSLAPGRVGSPLHF. The CDR3 region has the DNA TGCGCCAGCAGCTTGGCCCCAGGCAGGGTAGGCTCACCCCTCCACTTT.

The rearrangement uses TRBV6-2 or TRBV6-3 and TRBJ2-5; D might be TRBD1 (5 bases). Trimming pared 6 bases from V and 6 bases from J, leaving 11 bases between. Germline-derived CDR1 and CDR2 are MNHEY and SVGEGT. CDR3 length: 12 residues. The chain's CDR3 is CASSQGLKTQYF. CDR3 DNA sequence: TGTGCCAGCAGCCAGGGCCTAAAGACCCAGTACTTC.

The chain has TRBV5-1 and TRBJ1-3; possible D gene TRBD1, 5 bases. This CDR3 has 14 amino acids. The ends were cut back, 5 bases at V and 0 bases at J, with 9 bases in the middle. Germline V gene data show CDR1 as SGHRS and CDR2 as YFSETQ. CDR3 protein: CASSIDSSGNTIYF. DNA for the CDR3: TGCGCCAGCAGTATTGACAGCTCTGGAAACACCATATATTTT.

This rearrangement joins TRBV7-2 to TRBJ2-7; 10 nucleotides agree with TRBD1. The ends lost 0 bases at V and 3 bases at J; junction bases unmatched: 5. From germline, CDR1 is SGHTA and CDR2 FQGNSA. CDR3 length equals 16 residues. CDR3 amino acids: CASSLAPTGGNYEQYF. DNA for the CDR3: TGTGCCAGCAGCTTAGCCCCGACAGGGGGCAACTACGAGCAGTACTTC.

The chain joins TRBV20-1 to TRBJ1-1, with 7 bases identical to TRBD1. CDR1 is DFQATT and CDR2 is SNEGSKA in the germline V gene (reference sequence). This CDR3 spans 14 amino acids. Trimming took 1 base from V and 4 from J; bases not matched to a gene: 6. Here the CDR3 DNA reads TGCAGTGCTAGAGTCGGAGGGGGCCGCACTGAAGCTTTCTTT. This translates into CSARVGGGRTEAFF.

This clonotype was picked up a small number of times. This chain joins TRBV6-2 or TRBV6-3 and TRBJ1-5; 9 bases are a match to TRBD1. The V and J ends lost 8 bases and 2 bases, in that order; junction bases with no gene match: 13. The CDR3 has 17 amino acids. Germline loops: CDR1 MNHEY, CDR2 SVGEGT. CDR3 coding DNA: TGTGCCAGCGTTGGTCCGGGACAGGGAATCGGCAATCAGCCCCAGCATTTT. Translated, it gives CASVGPGQGIGNQPQHF.

The table lists this clonotype with a few counts. The chain links TRBV20-1 to TRBJ1-2; D ambiguous. Trimming removed 5 bases from V and 10 bases from J, with 8 bases in between. Germline V CDR1 and CDR2: DFQATT, SNEGSKA (reference sequence). CDR3 length equals 9 residues. The DNA of the CDR3 is TGCAGTGCTGTACCGACCTACACCTTC. Its protein product is CSAVPTYTF.

The chain joins TRBV18 to TRBJ1-2, with 10 bases lining up with TRBD1. The CDR3 contains 17 residues. With 2 bases clipped from V and 2 bases from J, the junction kept 8 bases outside the gene matches. Per the germline V gene, CDR1 is KGHSH and CDR2 is LQKENI. CDR3 nucleotide sequence: TGTGCCAGCTCACCAAACGCCGGGACAGGGGTAAACTATGGCTACACCTTC. Protein product: CASSPNAGTGVNYGYTF.

In this sample, this clonotype turned up a few times. The chain carries TRBV14 and TRBJ2-5, with 15 bases fitting TRBD2. Germline V gene sequence: CDR1 SGHDN, CDR2 FVKESK. V lost 4 bases, J lost 2 bases, and 5 bases stayed unmatched. This CDR3 is built from 17 residues. In DNA form, the CDR3 reads TGTGCCAGCAGCCGGGGACTAGCGGGGGGCTTGCAAGAGACCCAGTACTTC. Protein: CASSRGLAGGLQETQYF.

This clonotype was found a few times. The chain employs TRBV27 and TRBJ1-2; D possibly corresponds to TRBD1 (5 bases). Germline V gene sequence: CDR1 MNHEY, CDR2 SMNVEV (reference sequence). The V gene lost 8 bases and the J gene lost 2 bases, with 9 bases spanning the gap. The CDR3 loop spans 12 amino acids. DNA of the CDR3: TGTGCCAGCTCCGACAGAAACTATGGCTACACCTTC. As protein: CASSDRNYGYTF.

This clonotype came up many times. The chain recombines TRBV7-2 with TRBJ2-1, with TRBD2 as a possible D gene (6 bases). V shed 4 bases and J shed 7 bases, with 20 bases lying between them. CDR3 length: 16 amino acids. Germline loops: CDR1 SGHTA, CDR2 FQGNSA. CDR3 in DNA: TGTGCCAGCAGCTCGCGGGGCCCGGCCGTCATGAATGAGCAGTTCTTC. This codes for CASSSRGPAVMNEQFF. The variable domain in full, with the rest retrieved from reference TRBV7-2 and TRBJ2-1, is GAGVSQSPSNKVTEKGKDVELRCDPISGHTALYWYRQSLGQGLEFLIYFQGNSAPDKSGLPSDRFSAERTGGSVSTLTIQRTQQEDSAVYLCASSSRGPAVMNEQFFGPGTRLTVL.

This clonotype was observed a few times. V gene TRBV28 combines with J gene TRBJ2-6, with D tentatively TRBD2 (6 bases). Germline V gives CDR1 MDHEN, CDR2 SYDVKM. Trimming cost V 5 bases and J 4 bases, with 15 bases left between them. The CDR3 consists of 16 residues. CDR3 in amino acids: CASSPPRGIGANVLTF. The DNA for the CDR3 is TGTGCCAGCAGTCCCCCCCGGGGGATAGGGGCCAACGTCCTGACTTTC.

The chain is built from TRBV7-8 and TRBJ2-7; D might be TRBD2 (5 bases). The germline V gene has CDR1 SGHVS and CDR2 FQNEAQ. V lost 5 bases to trimming and J lost 5 bases, with 19 bases between them. This CDR3 has 15 residues. CDR3 loop: CASSPSFGLTNEQYF. The CDR3 coding sequence is TGTGCCAGCAGCCCTAGTTTCGGCCTGACTAACGAGCAGTACTTC.

Here the CDR3 reads CATSIRGGRETQYF. CDR3 in DNA: TGTGCCACCAGCATTAGGGGGGGTCGGGAGACCCAGTACTTC. The chain combines TRBV15 with TRBJ2-5; tentative D call: TRBD2 (7 bases). Germline CDR1 and CDR2: LNHNV and YYDKDF (reference sequence). The ends were cut back, 4 bases at V and 5 bases at J, with 14 bases in the middle. The CDR3 covers 14 residues.